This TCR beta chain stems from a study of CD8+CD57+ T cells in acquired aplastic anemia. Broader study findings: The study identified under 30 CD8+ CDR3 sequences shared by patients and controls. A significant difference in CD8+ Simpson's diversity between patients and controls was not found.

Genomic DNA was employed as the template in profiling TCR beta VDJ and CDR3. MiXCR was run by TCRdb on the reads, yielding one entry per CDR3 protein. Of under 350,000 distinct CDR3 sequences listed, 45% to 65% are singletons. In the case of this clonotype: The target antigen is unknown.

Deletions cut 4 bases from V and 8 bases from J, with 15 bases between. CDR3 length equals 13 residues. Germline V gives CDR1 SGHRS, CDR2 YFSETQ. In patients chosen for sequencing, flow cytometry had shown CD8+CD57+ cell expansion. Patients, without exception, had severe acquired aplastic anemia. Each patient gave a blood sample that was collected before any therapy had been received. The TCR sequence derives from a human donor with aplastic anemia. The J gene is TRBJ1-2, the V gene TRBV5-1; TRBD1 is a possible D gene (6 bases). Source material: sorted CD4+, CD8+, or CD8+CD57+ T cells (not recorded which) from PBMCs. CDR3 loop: CASSLSGVSGYTF. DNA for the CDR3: TGCGCCAGCAGCCTCTCAGGGGTCAGCGGCTACACCTTC. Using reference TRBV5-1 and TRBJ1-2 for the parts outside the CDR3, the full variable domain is KAGVTQTPRYLIKTRGQQVTLSCSPISGHRSVSWYQQTPGQGLQFLFEYFSETQRNKGNFPGRFSGRQFSNSRSEMNVSTLELGDSALYLCASSLSGVSGYTFGSGTRLTVV.